Sequencing of this T cell receptor (beta chain) was carried out in a study of control samples from healthy donors and cancer patients. Produced via immunoSEQ multiplex PCR; TCRdb's table is partial and in-frame only. The sample gives about 51,000 clones, under 90% of which show up once; 10% is in the top ten. Germline V gives CDR1 LNHDA, CDR2 SQIVND (reference sequence). The length of the CDR3 is 19 residues. V was cut by 5 bases and J by 0 bases, with 20 bases left in between. The chain employs TRBV19 and TRBJ2-6, with a tentative D call TRBD1 (5 bases). The sequencing input was blood. This TCR was recovered from a man between 65 and 80 years old in good health. The DNA of the CDR3 is TGTGCCAGTAGTCTGACAGCAGTCTTACGCCACTCTGGGGCCAACGTCCTGACTTTC. Protein product: CASSLTAVLRHSGANVLTF.